The 27 T cell receptor beta chains given below trace back to one sample, sequenced in a study of shared clonotypes between healthy human individuals. Data came from immunoSEQ multiplex PCR; TCRdb stores just in-frame clones and leaves some out. Of under 1,900,000 clones in the sample, 98% were seen once. Material: naive CD4+ T cells sorted from blood. The subset denotes: CD45RA+ positively selected. These receptors were taken from a man younger than 40 in good health.

J is TRBJ2-3 and V is TRBV11-2; D is possibly TRBD2 (5 bases). Trimming took off 0 bases at V and 5 bases at J, with 21 bases between the two ends. The CDR3 contains 18 residues. The V gene's germline CDR1 is SGHAT and CDR2 FQNNGV. The CDR3 DNA is TGTGCCAGCAGCTTAGACCCCGTTAGGAGGCGCAAAGGAGATACGCAGTATTTT. As protein: CASSLDPVRRRKGDTQYF.

The chain joins TRBV14 to TRBJ1-2; D possibly corresponds to TRBD1 (5 bases). CDR1 is SGHDN and CDR2 is FVKESK in the germline V gene. Between the trimmed V and J ends, which lost 0 bases and 7 bases, there was a span of 15 bases. This CDR3 contains 15 residues. The CDR3 spells CASSQERLGLGGYTF. The CDR3 DNA is TGTGCCAGCAGCCAAGAGAGATTGGGGCTAGGTGGCTACACCTTC.

V gene TRBV29-1 combines with J gene TRBJ1-1, with a possible D match to TRBD1 (5 bases). Trimming left V 6 bases short and J 8 bases short, with 13 bases between. The germline V gene has CDR1 SQVTM and CDR2 ANQGSEA. The CDR3 has 11 residues. CDR3 loop: CSVGKTEEAFF. The CDR3 DNA is TGCAGCGTGGGGAAGACAGAAGAAGCTTTCTTT.

The chain links TRBV28 to TRBJ1-2; no reliable D call. The ends were cut back, 7 bases at V and 4 bases at J, with 7 bases in the middle. Germline V gives CDR1 MDHEN, CDR2 SYDVKM. The length of the CDR3 is 11 residues. The CDR3 nucleotides are TGTGCCAGCATTTCAAGCTATGGCTACACCTTC. Protein product: CASISSYGYTF.

This sequence joins TRBV27 and TRBJ2-7, with D perhaps being TRBD1 or TRBD2 (5 bases each). Trimming shortened V by 6 bases and J by 3 bases, and 15 bases separated the two germline ends. The CDR3 runs to 14 residues. Germline V gene sequence: CDR1 MNHEY, CDR2 SMNVEV (reference sequence). CDR3 in amino acids: CASRRAGMDYEQYF. In DNA, the CDR3 is TGTGCCAGCAGGAGGGCAGGGATGGACTACGAGCAGTACTTC.

This chain links TRBV4-1 with TRBJ2-1, with TRBD2 identical over 13 bases. Trimming at V came to 4 bases and at J to 5 bases, leaving 8 bases not matched to a gene. The CDR3 runs 17 residues. Per germline, CDR1 MGHRA and CDR2 YSYEKL. The CDR3 reads CASSLTSGRAQNNEQFF. The CDR3 nucleotides are TGCGCCAGCAGCCTTACTAGCGGGAGGGCCCAAAACAATGAGCAGTTCTTC.

This clone was counted a single time. The gene calls are TRBV11-2 and TRBJ2-1, with D possibly matching TRBD1 (5 bases). This CDR3 region has 14 residues. Germline lookup yields CDR1 SGHAT and CDR2 FQNNGV. V shed 0 bases and J shed 7 bases, with 10 bases lying between them. The CDR3 bases are TGTGCCAGCAGCTTAGAACAGGTCTTGAATGAGCAGTTCTTC. Encoded protein: CASSLEQVLNEQFF.

This chain links TRBV11-2 with TRBJ2-6; TRBD1 matches 7 bases. This CDR3 comprises 18 residues. Germline-derived CDR1 and CDR2 are SGHAT and FQNNGV. V gave up 2 bases and J gave up 0 bases; unmatched junction bases: 7. In DNA form, the CDR3 reads TGTGCCAGCAGCTTATCCGAGACAGGGCACTCTGGGGCCAACGTCCTGACTTTC. It translates to CASSLSETGHSGANVLTF.

The rearrangement links TRBV6-1 to TRBJ2-5; D might be TRBD1 (6 bases). CDR3 length: 12 amino acids. Germline V gene sequence: CDR1 MNHNS, CDR2 SASEGT. V was trimmed by 3 bases and J by 5 bases, leaving 7 bases between them. The CDR3 DNA reads as TGTGCCAGCAGTGACAGGGGTGAGACCCAGTACTTC. Translating it yields CASSDRGETQYF.

A remark on this clone: The same CDR3 also results from other DNA sequences found in this sample. V is TRBV18 and J is TRBJ1-5; D unclear. CDR3 length equals 12 residues. V dropped 5 bases and J dropped 3 bases, with 5 bases sitting between them. Germline-derived CDR1 and CDR2 are KGHSH and LQKENI. CDR3 residues: CASSDSNQPQHF. The DNA for the CDR3 is TGTGCCAGCTCAGATTCCAATCAGCCCCAGCATTTT.

V is TRBV19 and J is TRBJ2-5; TRBD2 matches at 9 bases. The CDR3 has 16 amino acids. The germline V gene has CDR1 LNHDA and CDR2 SQIVND (reference sequence). The J segment lost 5 bases and the V segment lost 6 bases, leaving 13 bases of the junction unmatched. CDR3 amino acids: CASRRGGGRAAETQYF. As DNA, the CDR3 is TGTGCCAGTAGGCGGGGAGGCGGGAGGGCCGCCGAGACCCAGTACTTC.

On this clone itself: Other DNA sequences from this sample encode an identical CDR3 as well. The chain uses TRBV28 and TRBJ2-7; 9 bases line up with TRBD2. The CDR3 spans 14 residues. Germline values: CDR1 MDHEN, CDR2 SYDVKM. V lost 2 bases and J lost 1; bases outside the gene matches: 0. This CDR3 is CASSLSGRSYEQYF. In nucleotides, the CDR3 is TGTGCCAGCAGTTTAAGCGGGAGGTCCTACGAGCAGTACTTC.

The chain combines TRBV19 with TRBJ1-5, with D maybe TRBD1 (5 bases). There are 13 residues in the CDR3. Trimming took 4 bases from V and 6 from J, leaving 10 bases between them. Germline loops: CDR1 LNHDA, CDR2 SQIVND (reference sequence). CDR3 DNA sequence: TGTGCCAGTAGTACGGGGACCTCTCAGCCCCAGCATTTT. Its protein product is CASSTGTSQPQHF.

V usage is TRBV11-3 and J usage is TRBJ2-5, with D possibly being TRBD1 or TRBD2 (5 bases each). In germline, CDR1 is SGHNT, CDR2 YENEEA. The CDR3 runs 13 residues. V dropped 6 bases and J dropped 3 bases, with 11 bases sitting between them. CDR3 sequence: CASRKGTEETQYF. In DNA, the CDR3 is TGTGCCAGCAGGAAGGGGACCGAAGAGACCCAGTACTTC.

The rearrangement uses TRBV5-1 and TRBJ2-2; a possible D gene is TRBD1 (6 bases). Germline CDR1 and CDR2: SGHRS and YFSETQ. V lost 0 bases to trimming and J lost 6 bases, with 12 bases between them. CDR3 length: 15 amino acids. CDR3 DNA: TGCGCCAGCAGCTTGGCGGCGAACAGGGCCGGGGAGCTGTTTTTT. It translates to CASSLAANRAGELFF.

The chain is built from TRBV19 and TRBJ1-1, with 9 bases matching TRBD1. Trimming removed 4 bases from V and 5 bases from J; junction bases left unmatched: 5. The CDR3 loop spans 14 amino acids. Germline assignment: CDR1 LNHDA and CDR2 SQIVND (reference sequence). The CDR3 here is CASSTGQGSTEAFF. The CDR3 DNA sequence: TGTGCCAGTAGTACCGGACAGGGGTCGACTGAAGCTTTCTTT. The whole variable domain, filled in from reference TRBV19 and TRBJ1-1, reads DGGITQSPKYLFRKEGQNVTLSCEQNLNHDAMYWYRQDPGQGLRLIYYSQIVNDFQKGDIAEGYSVSREKKESFPLTVTSAQKNPTAFYLCASSTGQGSTEAFFGQGTRLTVV.

CDR3 in amino acids: CSASLAGDWGEQYF. Here the CDR3 DNA reads TGCAGCGCGAGCTTAGCGGGAGATTGGGGCGAGCAGTACTTC. The gene calls are TRBV29-1 and TRBJ2-7, with 9 bases lining up with TRBD2. The CDR3 is 14 amino acids. Germline CDR1 is SQVTM and CDR2 is ANQGSEA. J gave up 6 bases and V 7 bases, and 13 bases lay outside the gene matches.

The chain employs TRBV18 and TRBJ2-7, with no clear D. Trimming left V 0 bases short and J 4 bases short, with 19 bases between. In germline, CDR1 is KGHSH, CDR2 LQKENI. The CDR3 extends over 17 amino acids. The CDR3 loop reads CASSPPVGTPPGYEQYF. CDR3 nucleotides: TGTGCCAGCTCACCACCGGTTGGTACTCCCCCCGGGTACGAGCAGTACTTC. The full variable domain, its missing parts supplied by reference TRBV18 and TRBJ2-7, is NAGVMQNPRHLVRRRGQEARLRCSPMKGHSHVYWYRQLPEEGLKFMVYLQKENIIDESGMPKERFSAEFPKEGPSILRIQQVVRGDSAAYFCASSPPVGTPPGYEQYFGPGTRLTVT.

V is TRBV15 and J is TRBJ2-1; 10 bases match TRBD2. V shed 2 bases, J shed 6 bases, and the junction held 7 bases outside the gene matches. The germline V gene encodes CDR1 LNHNV and CDR2 YYDKDF (reference sequence). The CDR3 is 16 amino acids. The CDR3 nucleotides read TGTGCCACCAGCAGAAAGCGGGAGGGATCGTCCAATGAGCAGTTCTTC. This translates into CATSRKREGSSNEQFF.

The CDR3 nucleotides are TGTGCCAGCTCACCAATGAGGAACAGGGCCCATGAGCAGTTCTTC. Amino acid sequence: CASSPMRNRAHEQFF. The chain combines TRBV18 with TRBJ2-1; tentative D call: TRBD1 (6 bases). Per germline, CDR1 KGHSH and CDR2 LQKENI. V gave up 2 bases and J gave up 8 bases, with 16 bases separating them. The CDR3 is 15 residues long.

The chain couples TRBV15 to TRBJ2-3, with 8 bases that match TRBD2. The trim removed 6 bases at V and 4 bases at J, leaving 6 bases unmatched. The CDR3 runs 14 residues. Germline assignment: CDR1 LNHNV and CDR2 YYDKDF (reference sequence). CDR3 DNA: TGTGCCACCAGTTTAGGCGGGAGGTCAGATACGCAGTATTTT. Its protein product is CATSLGGRSDTQYF.

The genes are TRBV29-1 and TRBJ2-5, with D maybe TRBD1 (6 bases). CDR1 and CDR2 from the germline V gene are SQVTM and ANQGSEA. V gave up 5 bases and J gave up 4 bases, with 17 bases separating them. This CDR3 has 14 amino acids. CDR3 amino acids: CSVSHRVAPETQYF. In DNA, the CDR3 is TGCAGCGTTTCCCACAGGGTTGCCCCAGAGACCCAGTACTTC. Variable domain in full (rest from reference TRBV29-1 and TRBJ2-5): SAVISQKPSRDICQRGTSLTIQCQVDSQVTMMFWYRQQPGQSLTLIATANQGSEATYESGFVIDKFPISRPNLTFSTLTVSNMSPEDSSIYLCSVSHRVAPETQYFGPGTRLLVL.

This chain links TRBV18 with TRBJ2-1; D call uncertain. V lost 6 bases, J lost 2 bases, and 8 bases lay in between. Looked up from germline, CDR1 is KGHSH and CDR2 is LQKENI. The CDR3 contains 13 residues. The CDR3 loop reads CASSLPTYNEQFF. The DNA for the CDR3 is TGTGCCAGCTCTCTTCCTACCTACAATGAGCAGTTCTTC.

The V and J genes are TRBV6-1 and TRBJ2-7, with 11 bases fitting TRBD2. Germline CDR1 is MNHNS and CDR2 is SASEGT. Trimming cost V 6 bases and J 0 bases; bases outside gene matches: 4. There are 15 residues in the CDR3. The CDR3 spells CASRTGTSGSYEQYF. The CDR3 DNA follows: TGTGCCAGCAGAACCGGGACTAGCGGCTCCTACGAGCAGTACTTC.

The rearrangement links TRBV30 to TRBJ2-3, with a tentative D call TRBD2 (7 bases). This CDR3 contains 17 residues. CDR1 and CDR2 (germline): GTSNPN, SVGIG (reference sequence). The V gene lost 0 bases and the J gene lost 2 bases, with 18 bases spanning the gap. Here the CDR3 reads CAWSVPRGGVLTDTQYF. The CDR3 DNA sequence: TGTGCCTGGAGTGTACCAAGAGGGGGGGTCCTCACAGATACGCAGTATTTT.

The chain uses TRBV5-1 and TRBJ2-1; D is undetermined. The ends were cut back, 4 bases at V and 2 bases at J, with 7 bases in the middle. CDR1 is SGHRS, CDR2 YFSETQ, per germline. This CDR3 is 13 amino acids long. The DNA of the CDR3 is TGCGCCAGCAGCGCGGAAACCTACAATGAGCAGTTCTTC. Amino acids: CASSAETYNEQFF.

CDR3 DNA sequence: TGTGCCAGCAGTACTAGGCAACCTGGGTACGAGCAGTACTTC. It codes for CASSTRQPGYEQYF. The rearrangement uses TRBV28 and TRBJ2-7; tentative D call: TRBD2 (5 bases). V lost 5 bases, J lost 4 bases, and 15 bases lay in between. The CDR3 consists of 14 residues. Germline loops: CDR1 MDHEN, CDR2 SYDVKM.